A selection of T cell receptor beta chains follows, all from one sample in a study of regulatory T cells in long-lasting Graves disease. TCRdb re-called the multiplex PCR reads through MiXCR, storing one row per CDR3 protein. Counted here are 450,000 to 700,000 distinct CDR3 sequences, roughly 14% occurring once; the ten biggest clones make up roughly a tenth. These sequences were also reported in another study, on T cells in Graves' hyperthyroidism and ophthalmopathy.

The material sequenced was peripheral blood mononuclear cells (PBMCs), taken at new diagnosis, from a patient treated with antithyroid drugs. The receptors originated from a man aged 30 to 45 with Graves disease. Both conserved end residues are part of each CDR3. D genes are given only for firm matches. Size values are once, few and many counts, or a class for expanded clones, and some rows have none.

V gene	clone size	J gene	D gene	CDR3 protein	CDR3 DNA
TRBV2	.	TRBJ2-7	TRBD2	CASSGTSGTSYEQYF	TGTGCCAGCAGCGGGACTAGCGGAACGAGCTACGAGCAGTACTTC
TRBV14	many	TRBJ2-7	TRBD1	CASSRRTGSLEQYF	TGTGCCAGCAGCCGTCGGACAGGGTCTCTCGAGCAGTACTTC
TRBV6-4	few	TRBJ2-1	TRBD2	CASSRLAGGTSSYNEQFF	TGTGCCAGCAGCCGACTAGCGGGAGGGACGAGCTCCTACAATGAGCAGTTCTTC
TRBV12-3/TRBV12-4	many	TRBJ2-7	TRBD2	CASSPQLAGGNLPREQYF	TGTGCCAGCAGTCCACAACTAGCGGGAGGAAACCTTCCTCGCGAGCAGTACTTC
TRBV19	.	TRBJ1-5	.	CASNEAGRFQPQHF	TGTGCCAGCAACGAGGCAGGGCGATTTCAGCCCCAGCATTTT
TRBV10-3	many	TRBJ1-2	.	CATSFQGDGSDGYTF	TGTGCCACCAGTTTTCAGGGCGACGGGAGTGATGGCTACACCTTC
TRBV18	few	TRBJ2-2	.	CASSPSESSLTGELFF	TGTGCCAGCTCACCGTCCGAGAGTTCCCTCACCGGGGAGCTGTTTTTT
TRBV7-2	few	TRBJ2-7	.	CASSSSRYEQYF	TGTGCCAGCAGCTCCTCTAGGTACGAGCAGTACTTC
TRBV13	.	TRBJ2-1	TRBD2	CASSLFLRGGRRSEQFF	TGTGCCAGCAGCTTATTTCTCCGGGGCGGGAGGCGAAGTGAGCAGTTCTTC
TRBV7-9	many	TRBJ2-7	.	CASSRYRNEQYF	TGTGCCAGCAGCCGTTACCGGAACGAGCAGTACTTC
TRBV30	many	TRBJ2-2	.	CAWSGSGVATGELFF	TGTGCCTGGAGTGGGAGCGGAGTGGCCACCGGGGAGCTGTTTTTT
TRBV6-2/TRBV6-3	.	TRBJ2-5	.	CASSRGSGEETQYF	TGTGCCAGCAGTCGAGGGAGCGGAGAAGAGACCCAGTACTTC
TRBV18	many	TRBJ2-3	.	CASSPPFEGTDTQYF	TGTGCCAGCTCACCACCGTTCGAGGGCACAGATACGCAGTATTTT
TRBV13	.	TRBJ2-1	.	CASSSLGRQILVNEQFF	TGTGCCAGCAGCTCTTTGGGGAGGCAGATCTTGGTCAATGAGCAGTTCTTC
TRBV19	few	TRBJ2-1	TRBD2	CASSSSGNSYNEQFF	TGTGCCAGTAGTTCTAGCGGGAACTCCTACAATGAGCAGTTCTTC
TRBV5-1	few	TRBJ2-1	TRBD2	CASSLGLADGNEQFF	TGCGCCAGCAGCTTGGGACTAGCGGACGGAAATGAGCAGTTCTTC
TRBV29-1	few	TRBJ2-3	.	CSVEEMLATSTDTQYF	TGCAGCGTTGAAGAAATGCTAGCGACTAGCACAGATACGCAGTATTTT
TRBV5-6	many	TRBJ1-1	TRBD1	CASSLGQGGTEAFF	TGTGCCAGCAGCTTGGGACAGGGTGGGACTGAAGCTTTCTTT
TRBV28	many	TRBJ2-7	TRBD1	CASTTTGQHYEQYF	TGTGCCAGCACCACGACGGGACAGCACTACGAGCAGTACTTC
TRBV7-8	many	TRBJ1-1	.	CASRFRGHTEAFF	TGTGCCAGCAGGTTTCGCGGACACACTGAAGCTTTCTTT
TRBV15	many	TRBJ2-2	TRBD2	CATSRVAGDTGELFF	TGTGCCACCAGCAGAGTGGCGGGAGACACCGGGGAGCTGTTTTTT
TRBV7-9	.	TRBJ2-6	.	CASIPPGGANVLTF	TGTGCCAGCATCCCTCCGGGGGGGGCCAACGTCCTGACTTTC
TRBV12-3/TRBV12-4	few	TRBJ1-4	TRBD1	CASSWGTANEKLFF	TGTGCCAGCAGCTGGGGGACAGCCAATGAAAAACTGTTTTTT
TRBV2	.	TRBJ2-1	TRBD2	CASSSGLAGGRENEQFF	TGTGCCAGCAGCTCCGGACTAGCGGGAGGAAGGGAGAATGAGCAGTTCTTC
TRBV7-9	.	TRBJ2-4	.	CASSLVGARGIQYF	TGTGCCAGCAGCTTGGTCGGCGCGAGGGGGATTCAGTACTTC
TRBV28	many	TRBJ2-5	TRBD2	CASTHKGLAGETQYF	TGTGCCAGCACTCATAAGGGACTAGCGGGAGAGACCCAGTACTTC
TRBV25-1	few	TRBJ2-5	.	CASGRRTGDETQYF	TGTGCCAGCGGCCGCCGGACCGGGGATGAGACCCAGTACTTC
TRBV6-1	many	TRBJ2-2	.	CASSEGLDRTTGELFF	TGTGCCAGCAGTGAAGGGCTAGACCGAACCACCGGGGAGCTGTTTTTT
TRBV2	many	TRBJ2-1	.	CASTSGIAFNNEQFF	TGTGCCAGCACCTCGGGGATAGCGTTTAACAATGAGCAGTTCTTC
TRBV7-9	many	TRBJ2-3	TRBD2	CASRRLADTDTQYF	TGTGCCAGCAGGCGACTAGCGGATACAGATACGCAGTATTTT
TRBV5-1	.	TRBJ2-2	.	CASSPQGGGYTGELFF	TGCGCCAGCAGCCCGCAGGGGGGTGGTTACACCGGGGAGCTGTTTTTT
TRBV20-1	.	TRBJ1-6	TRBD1	CSASPTGASSPLHF	TGCAGTGCTAGTCCCACAGGGGCTAGTTCACCCCTCCACTTT
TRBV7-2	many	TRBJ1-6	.	CASSFVSYNSPLHF	TGTGCCAGCAGCTTTGTCTCCTATAATTCACCCCTCCACTTT
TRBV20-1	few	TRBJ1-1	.	CSATQTVFEAFF	TGCAGTGCTACCCAAACAGTCTTTGAAGCTTTCTTT
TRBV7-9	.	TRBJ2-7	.	CASSFSDYEQYF	TGTGCCAGCAGCTTTTCGGACTACGAGCAGTACTTC
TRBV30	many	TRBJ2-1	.	CAWSDMTNEQFF	TGTGCCTGGAGTGATATGACCAATGAGCAGTTCTTC
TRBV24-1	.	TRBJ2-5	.	CATSGEPQETQYF	TGTGCCACCAGTGGGGAGCCCCAAGAGACCCAGTACTTC
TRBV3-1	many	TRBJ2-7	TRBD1	CASSQAQGAYEQYF	TGTGCCAGCAGCCAAGCGCAGGGGGCATACGAGCAGTACTTC
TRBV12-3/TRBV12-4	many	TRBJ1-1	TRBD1	CASKDRGTNTEAFF	TGTGCCAGCAAGGACAGGGGGACGAACACTGAAGCTTTCTTT
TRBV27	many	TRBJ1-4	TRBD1	CASRPRGRDNEKLFF	TGTGCCAGCAGACCCAGGGGGCGCGATAATGAAAAACTGTTTTTT
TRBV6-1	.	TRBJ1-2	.	CASSEQGSTDGYTF	TGTGCCAGCAGTGAACAGGGGTCCACTGATGGCTACACCTTC
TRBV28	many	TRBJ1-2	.	CASSSSGLSYGYTF	TGTGCCAGCAGTTCGTCAGGCCTCAGCTATGGCTACACCTTC
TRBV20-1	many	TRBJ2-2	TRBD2	CSARPIAGAITGELFF	TGCAGTGCTAGACCAATAGCGGGAGCAATCACCGGGGAGCTGTTTTTT